This T cell receptor (beta chain) was retrieved from a study of T cells in Graves' hyperthyroidism and ophthalmopathy. RNA transcripts yielded amplified TCR beta CDR3 regions. First-round RT-PCR targeting the TCR CDR3 was performed with the HTBI primer set. TCRdb re-called the multiplex PCR reads with MiXCR, one entry per CDR3 protein. The sample gives about 840,000 distinct CDR3 sequences, 35% to 45% of which show up once; approximately 8.7% is in the top ten. Germline loops: CDR1 SGHTA, CDR2 FQGNSA. Trimming stripped 1 base from V and 6 bases from J, with 13 bases between. There are 15 residues in the CDR3. This clonotype was counted at least ten times.

What was sequenced was blood. The V call is TRBV7-2, the J call TRBJ1-5, with a possible D match to TRBD1 (5 bases). The sequence was collected from a man aged 18 to 29 with Graves' hyperthyroidism. This CDR3 is CASSLDPGAGQPQHF. The CDR3 nucleotides read TGTGCCAGCAGCTTAGACCCCGGGGCGGGTCAGCCCCAGCATTTT.